A single sample is the source of the 15 T cell receptor beta chains below, sequenced in a study of blood T cell repertoires in COVID-19. Clones were read by immunoSEQ multiplex PCR, and TCRdb kept only the in-frame ones, dropping some. The data hold more than 300,000 clones, with approximately 91% observed a single time. Sequenced material: PBMCs or T cells enriched from blood (not recorded which). These receptors were obtained from a woman in her 40s who had been exposed to COVID-19.

In DNA, the CDR3 is TGTGCCACCAGCAGTGGGAAGGGGACCGGGGAGCTGTTTTTT. Its translation is CATSSGKGTGELFF. The chain recombines TRBV15 with TRBJ2-2; TRBD1 might be the D (5 bases). V was cut by 3 bases and J by 5 bases, with 10 bases left in between. CDR3 length equals 14 residues. The germline V gene encodes CDR1 LNHNV and CDR2 YYDKDF (reference sequence).

The chain joins TRBV9 to TRBJ1-4; TRBD1 agrees at 9 bases. J was trimmed by 5 bases and V by 0 bases; bases with no gene match: 5. Germline CDR1 reads SGDLS; CDR2 reads YYNGEE. The length of the CDR3 is 16 residues. The CDR3 spells CASSVGIGTGNEKLFF. In DNA form, the CDR3 reads TGTGCCAGCAGCGTAGGAATCGGGACAGGGAATGAAAAACTGTTTTTT.

The chain employs TRBV19 and TRBJ1-5; 8 bases match TRBD1. The V gene end was trimmed by 6 bases and the J gene end by 5 bases; junction bases not matched to a gene: 6. The germline CDR1 and CDR2 sequences are LNHDA and SQIVND (reference sequence). CDR3 length: 14 residues. CDR3 coding DNA: TGTGCCAGTAGAGAGGACAGGGCCTATCAGCCCCAGCATTTT. Translating gives CASREDRAYQPQHF. Based on the CDR3 plus reference TRBV19 and TRBJ1-5, the full variable domain is DGGITQSPKYLFRKEGQNVTLSCEQNLNHDAMYWYRQDPGQGLRLIYYSQIVNDFQKGDIAEGYSVSREKKESFPLTVTSAQKNPTAFYLCASREDRAYQPQHFGDGTRLSIL.

The rearrangement links TRBV5-6 to TRBJ1-2; a weak D match, TRBD1 (6 bases). The germline V and J ends were trimmed by 0 bases and 3 bases, with 6 bases remaining between them. This CDR3 is built from 13 residues. Germline CDR1 is SGHDT and CDR2 is YYEEEE. The CDR3 here is CASSLDRDYGYTF. CDR3 sequence (DNA): TGTGCCAGCAGCTTGGACAGGGACTATGGCTACACCTTC.

This chain connects TRBV5-1 to TRBJ2-1; 8 bases fit TRBD2. V lost 4 bases and J lost 8; bases outside the gene matches: 11. The CDR3 is 15 residues long. Germline-derived CDR1 and CDR2 are SGHRS and YFSETQ. The CDR3 DNA reads TGCGCCAGCAGCCCCTTGAGCGGGAGATATGATGAGCAGTTCTTC. Translated: CASSPLSGRYDEQFF.

V is TRBV5-1 and J is TRBJ1-1; TRBD1 matches 11 bases. The V gene end was trimmed by 0 bases and the J gene end by 4 bases; junction bases not matched to a gene: 8. CDR3 length: 17 amino acids. Per the germline V gene, CDR1 is SGHRS and CDR2 is YFSETQ. Here the CDR3 reads CASSLAISGTGGTEAFF. The CDR3 region has the DNA TGCGCCAGCAGCTTGGCCATCTCCGGGACAGGGGGCACTGAAGCTTTCTTT.

The V and J genes are TRBV5-1 and TRBJ2-1, with D perhaps matching TRBD2 (5 bases). The CDR3 extends over 15 amino acids. V was cut by 7 bases and J by 1 base, with 15 bases left in between. Germline CDR1 reads SGHRS; CDR2 reads YFSETQ. The CDR3 nucleotides are TGCGCCAGCTCGAGGAGGACGGTTTCCTACAATGAGCAGTTCTTC. Its translation is CASSRRTVSYNEQFF.

The chain has TRBV10-1 and TRBJ1-6, with TRBD1 as a possible D gene (6 bases). Germline values: CDR1 WNHNN, CDR2 SYGVQD (reference sequence). The CDR3 length is 13 residues. Trimming removed 5 bases from V and 9 bases from J, with 11 bases in between. CDR3 loop: CASSPGVSSPLHF. The CDR3 coding sequence is TGCGCCAGCAGTCCAGGGGTTTCTTCACCCCTCCACTTT.

V gene TRBV5-1 combines with J gene TRBJ2-2; 8 nucleotides line up with TRBD2. V lost 5 bases, J lost 4 bases, and 10 bases stayed unmatched. CDR1 SGHRS and CDR2 YFSETQ come from the germline V gene. This CDR3 spans 16 amino acids. The CDR3 DNA sequence: TGCGCCAGCAGGGGAACAGCGGGAGTGGGCACCGGGGAGCTGTTTTTT. This codes for CASRGTAGVGTGELFF.

The CDR3 is CASSLQQGAVGYGYTF. The DNA of the CDR3 is TGCGCCAGCAGCCTTCAACAGGGGGCCGTGGGCTATGGCTACACCTTC. This chain joins TRBV4-3 and TRBJ1-2; TRBD1 aligns across 9 bases. Germline assignment: CDR1 LGHNA and CDR2 YSLEER. This CDR3 has 16 amino acids. Trimming at V came to 4 bases and at J to 4 bases, leaving 10 bases not matched to a gene.

The rearrangement links TRBV18 to TRBJ1-3, with D possibly TRBD1 on 6 matching bases. V lost 3 bases and J lost 0, with 12 bases in between. Germline lookup yields CDR1 KGHSH and CDR2 LQKENI. The CDR3 covers 16 residues. The CDR3 region is CASSPRADSSGNTIYF. The CDR3 DNA reads TGTGCCAGCTCACCGAGGGCGGACAGCTCTGGAAACACCATATATTTT.

This chain uses TRBV2 with TRBJ1-2; D is possibly TRBD1 (5 bases). Germline V gene lookup returns CDR1 SNHLY and CDR2 FYNNEI. V shed 5 bases and J shed 1 base, with 8 bases lying between them. The CDR3 length is 13 residues. The CDR3 loop is CASSPDSNYGYTF. The CDR3 nucleotides read TGTGCCAGCAGTCCCGACAGTAACTATGGCTACACCTTC.

V and J are TRBV7-9 and TRBJ1-4; D is uncertain. CDR1 and CDR2 (germline): SEHNR, FQNEAQ (reference sequence). Trimming stripped 5 bases from V and 4 bases from J, with 11 bases between. The CDR3 sequence is 14 residues long. The CDR3 is CASSGGLNNEKLFF. The CDR3 DNA sequence: TGTGCCAGCAGCGGTGGCCTGAATAATGAAAAACTGTTTTTT.

The chain carries TRBV10-1 and TRBJ1-6; tentatively, D is TRBD1 (6 bases). The CDR3 has 14 amino acids. Germline lookup yields CDR1 WNHNN and CDR2 SYGVQD (reference sequence). V was clipped by 0 bases and J by 10 bases, with 10 bases between them. The CDR3 coding sequence is TGCGCCAGCAGTGAGTCACAGGGCGGATCACCCCTCCACTTT. The encoded protein is CASSESQGGSPLHF.

The chain uses TRBV27 and TRBJ2-6, with D possibly TRBD1 on 6 matching bases. V was trimmed by 4 bases and J by 0 bases, leaving 16 bases between them. Germline-derived CDR1 and CDR2 are MNHEY and SMNVEV (reference sequence). This CDR3 is built from 18 residues. The CDR3 sequence: CASSSPGHMYSGANVLTF. In nucleotides, the CDR3 is TGTGCCAGCAGTTCACCGGGACATATGTACTCTGGGGCCAACGTCCTGACTTTC.